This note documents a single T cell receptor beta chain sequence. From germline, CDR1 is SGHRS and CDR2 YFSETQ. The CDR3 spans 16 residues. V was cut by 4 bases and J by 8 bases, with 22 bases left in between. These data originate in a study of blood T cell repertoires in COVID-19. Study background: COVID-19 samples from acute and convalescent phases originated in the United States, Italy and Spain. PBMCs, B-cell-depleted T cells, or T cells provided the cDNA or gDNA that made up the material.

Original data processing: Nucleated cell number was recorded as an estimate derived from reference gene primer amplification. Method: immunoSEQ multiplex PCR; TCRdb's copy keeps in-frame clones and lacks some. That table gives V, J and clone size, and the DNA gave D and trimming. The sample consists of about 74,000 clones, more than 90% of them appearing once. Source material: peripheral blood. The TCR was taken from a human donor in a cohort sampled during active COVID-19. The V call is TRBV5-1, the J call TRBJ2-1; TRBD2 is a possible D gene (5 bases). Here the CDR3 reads CASSPGIARPLDEQFF. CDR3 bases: TGCGCCAGCAGCCCCGGCATAGCGCGCCCTTTGGATGAGCAGTTCTTC.